The TCR beta chain under discussion was sequenced for a study of human T cells and chemical hapten exposure. General study findings and limits: Unchanged with DPC sensitization were TCRs above 1 in 1000 frequency. Significantly greater numbers of large CDR3 similarity clusters came from expanded TCRs than from controls. Expanded TCR counts at PT1 were positively correlated with the patch test score.

Time point indicated: pre-sensitization, week 0. Treatment of the sample: therapeutic diphenylcyclopropenone sensitization with weekly scalp DPC. Germline V gene sequence: CDR1 SQVTM, CDR2 ANQGSEA. The CDR3 has 13 amino acids. The V end was cut by 4 bases, the J end by 6 bases, with 13 bases between. This clonotype was seen repeatedly, ten times or more. The antigen remains undetermined. TCRdb used MiXCR to reprocess the RACE reads, holding one entry per CDR3 protein. The sample includes 200,000 to 300,000 distinct CDR3 sequences, 7.5% to 9% seen only once; the top ten take about 2.5%. This receptor was taken from a woman aged 40 to 50 with alopecia areata. Some clones in this sample may be carry-over from other donors' samples. The sample consisted of whole blood, taken in connection with sensitization to the hapten diphenylcyclopropenone (DPC). The rearrangement links TRBV29-1 to TRBJ2-1; tentatively, D is TRBD2 (5 bases). The CDR3 DNA follows: TGCAGCGTTGCCCTGACGGAGGCCAATGAGCAGTTCTTC. It codes for CSVALTEANEQFF.